Below, 25 T cell receptor beta chains from the same sample are listed, as sequenced in a study of regulatory T cells in long-lasting Graves disease. Time point given: persistent/refractory GD, antithyroid drugs over 5 years with positive TRAb. The TCR library used RNA extracted from PBMCs. Construction of TCR beta libraries relied on iRepertoire HTBI primers and on Arm-PCR targeting CDR3 regions. TCRdb processed the multiplex PCR reads anew with MiXCR; each CDR3 protein has one entry. The data contain about 430,000 distinct CDR3 sequences, 20% to 25% of them singletons. The starting material was peripheral blood mononuclear cells (PBMCs), obtained when the disease was refractory, from a patient treated with antithyroid drugs. Source of these receptors: a female donor with Graves disease.

In regard to this clonotype: A much bigger clone sits one base away, suggesting this may be a read error. This sequence joins TRBV6-2 or TRBV6-3 and TRBJ1-6; 8 bases line up with TRBD1. Germline V gene data show CDR1 as MNHEY and CDR2 as SVGEGT. The CDR3 totals 14 residues. As DNA, the CDR3 is TGTGCCAGCAGTCCGGACAGGGCCCCTTCATCCCTCCACTTT. Amino acids: CASSPDRAPSSLHF.

This clonotype was seen repeatedly, ten times or more. The chain combines TRBV2 with TRBJ2-7; 8 bases agree with TRBD1. This CDR3 is built from 15 residues. Germline V gives CDR1 SNHLY, CDR2 FYNNEI. V shed 6 bases and J 3 bases; nucleotides not matched to a gene: 10. Written as DNA, the CDR3 is TGTGCCAGCAGCGCTCCGAGACAGGGGTACTACGAGCAGTACTTC. Amino acid sequence: CASSAPRQGYYEQYF.

This clonotype was seen only a few times. V usage is TRBV28 and J usage is TRBJ2-2; 11 bases line up with TRBD1. There are 15 residues in the CDR3. Germline V gives CDR1 MDHEN, CDR2 SYDVKM. The trim removed 7 bases at V and 6 bases at J, leaving 7 bases unmatched. As DNA, the CDR3 is TGTGCCAGCACATACCGGGACAGGGGGTCCGGGGAGCTGTTTTTT. Translating it yields CASTYRDRGSGELFF. Based on the CDR3 plus reference TRBV28 and TRBJ2-2, the full variable domain is DVKVTQSSRYLVKRTGEKVFLECVQDMDHENMFWYRQDPGLGLRLIYFSYDVKMKEKGDIPEGYSVSREKKERFSLILESASTNQTSMYLCASTYRDRGSGELFFGEGSRLTVL.

J is TRBJ2-1 and V is TRBV28, with D possibly being TRBD1 (6 bases). The CDR3 has 16 amino acids. V was trimmed by 5 bases and J by 0 bases, leaving 14 bases between them. Germline V gives CDR1 MDHEN, CDR2 SYDVKM. This chain's CDR3 is CASSTYRVTSYNEQFF. As DNA, the CDR3 is TGTGCCAGCAGTACGTACAGGGTAACCTCCTACAATGAGCAGTTCTTC.

In its sample, this clonotype was seen many times. Mismatch with germline at one junction end may stem from a read error. The chain has TRBV11-2 and TRBJ2-5; no reliable D call. The germline CDR1 and CDR2 sequences are SGHAT and FQNNGV. CDR3 length equals 14 residues. The CDR3 DNA sequence: TGTGCCAGCAGTTTAGGGTTGGGCCAAGAGACCCAGTACTTC. The encoded protein is CASSLGLGQETQYF.

In this sample, this clonotype turned up many times. The chain links TRBV15 to TRBJ1-2; D perhaps matches TRBD1 (5 bases). CDR3 length: 16 residues. CDR1 and CDR2 from the germline V gene are LNHNV and YYDKDF (reference sequence). Trimming cost V 0 bases and J 6 bases, with 17 bases left between them. CDR3 sequence: CATSRDRGAGEDGYTF. The CDR3 region has the DNA TGTGCCACCAGCAGAGATAGAGGGGCGGGAGAGGATGGCTACACCTTC.

This clonotype has a count of ten or more. The gene calls are TRBV6-1 and TRBJ2-7; 9 bases agree with TRBD1. The CDR3 consists of 16 residues. In germline, CDR1 is MNHNS, CDR2 SASEGT. V was clipped by 5 bases and J by 2 bases; unmatched bases: 10. In DNA, the CDR3 is TGTGCCAGCAGTCCCGACACGGGGACAGGGACCTACGAGCAGTACTTC. This translates into CASSPDTGTGTYEQYF.

This clonotype was seen more than once but under ten times. This sequence joins TRBV7-9 and TRBJ2-7; D gene unclear. Germline CDR1 reads SEHNR; CDR2 reads FQNEAQ (reference sequence). The CDR3 totals 15 residues. Trimming took off 4 bases at V and 0 bases at J, with 13 bases between the two ends. The CDR3 loop reads CASSSHGGSSYEQYF. CDR3 sequence (DNA): TGTGCCAGCAGCTCCCATGGCGGCAGCTCCTACGAGCAGTACTTC.

This clonotype has a handful of counts. The rearrangement uses TRBV28 and TRBJ2-2, with D hard to call. CDR1 and CDR2 (germline): MDHEN, SYDVKM. V lost 4 bases to trimming and J lost 5 bases, with 11 bases between them. The CDR3 length is 14 residues. The CDR3 sequence is CASSSRGETGELFF. The CDR3 region has the DNA TGTGCCAGCAGTTCCCGTGGAGAGACCGGGGAGCTGTTTTTT.

This clonotype has just one count. This rearrangement joins TRBV30 to TRBJ2-1; D call uncertain. Trimming left V 2 bases short and J 9 bases short, with 11 bases between. Germline V gene lookup returns CDR1 GTSNPN and CDR2 SVGIG (reference sequence). This CDR3 spans 12 amino acids. The CDR3 coding sequence is TGTGCCTGGAGTTCACCCCCCCCTGAGCAGTTCTTC. Its translation is CAWSSPPPEQFF.

As to this clonotype: This CDR3 fails to terminate in the conserved phenylalanine or tryptophan, so it likely reflects a read error. The rearrangement uses TRBV10-3 and TRBJ1-1; no clear D gene. The CDR3 sequence is 13 residues long. The germline V gene has CDR1 ENHRY and CDR2 SYGVKD. Between the trimmed V and J ends, which lost 2 bases and 1 base, there was a span of 5 bases. The CDR3 DNA reads as TGTGCCATCAGTGAGAGCGGGAACACTGAAGCTTTCGTT. This encodes CAISESGNTEAFV.

This sequence joins TRBV15 and TRBJ2-3; D is possibly TRBD1 or TRBD2 (6 bases each). This CDR3 comprises 15 residues. V was cut by 4 bases and J by 3 bases, with 14 bases left in between. The V gene's germline CDR1 is LNHNV and CDR2 YYDKDF (reference sequence). CDR3 in amino acids: CATSNDPGATDTQYF. The CDR3 DNA is TGTGCCACCAGCAACGACCCGGGGGCTACAGATACGCAGTATTTT.

The V call is TRBV29-1, the J call TRBJ2-3; D is uncertain. Germline V gives CDR1 SQVTM, CDR2 ANQGSEA. The CDR3 length is 14 residues. Between the trimmed V and J ends, which lost 5 bases and 3 bases, there was a span of 15 bases. CDR3 loop: CSVHLPLKTDTQYF. CDR3 in DNA: TGCAGCGTTCACCTGCCGCTTAAAACAGATACGCAGTATTTT.

The chain recombines TRBV24-1 with TRBJ2-2; TRBD2 might be the D (6 bases). The length of the CDR3 is 16 residues. The germline V gene has CDR1 KGHDR and CDR2 SFDVKD. Trimming left V 5 bases short and J 5 bases short, with 17 bases between. The CDR3 nucleotides are TGTGCCACCAGTGGAACTGAACTAGCTTCGACCGGGGAGCTGTTTTTT. Translating it yields CATSGTELASTGELFF.

The sample holds a few counts of this clonotype. The chain uses TRBV20-1 and TRBJ2-7; TRBD1 agrees at 9 bases. CDR1 is DFQATT and CDR2 is SNEGSKA in the germline V gene (reference sequence). Trimming cost V 6 bases and J 3 bases; bases outside gene matches: 6. CDR3 length equals 13 residues. CDR3 DNA: TGCAGTGCAGACCGGGACAGGGTCTACGAGCAGTACTTC. It yields the protein CSADRDRVYEQYF.

This clonotype was detected many times. The chain is built from TRBV7-8 and TRBJ2-5; weak D call: TRBD2 (7 bases). Trimming removed 5 bases from V and 5 bases from J, with 24 bases in between. Germline values: CDR1 SGHVS, CDR2 FQNEAQ. CDR3 size: 17 residues. The chain's CDR3 is CASSLPGRGPSRETQYF. CDR3 DNA: TGTGCCAGCAGCCTCCCGGGGCGGGGGCCCTCCCGGGAGACCCAGTACTTC.

For this clonotype: This may stem from a read error, because a much larger clone lies one nucleotide away. This chain connects TRBV7-2 to TRBJ2-2; 11 nucleotides agree with TRBD2. The V and J ends lost 4 bases and 6 bases, in that order; junction bases with no gene match: 10. The germline gives CDR1 SGHTA, CDR2 FQGNSA. This CDR3 comprises 17 residues. This CDR3 reads CASSSRTSGSGSGELFF. CDR3 sequence (DNA): TGTGCCAGCAGCTCGAGGACTAGCGGGTCGGGCTCCGGGGAGCTGTTTTTT.

This clonotype was detected many times. V usage is TRBV5-1 and J usage is TRBJ2-7, with 9 positions matching TRBD1. The CDR3 spans 14 residues. With 4 bases clipped from V and 1 base from J, the junction kept 3 bases outside the gene matches. Looked up from germline, CDR1 is SGHRS and CDR2 is YFSETQ. CDR3 residues: CASSQGQGSYEQYF. In DNA, the CDR3 is TGCGCCAGCAGCCAAGGACAGGGGTCCTACGAGCAGTACTTC.

The chain links TRBV28 to TRBJ2-3, with 10 bases aligning to TRBD1. This CDR3 contains 14 residues. The V segment lost 6 bases and the J segment 3 bases; nucleotides outside the gene matches: 3. Germline CDR1 MDHEN, CDR2 SYDVKM. The CDR3 is CASRGDRGTDTQYF. The CDR3 DNA reads TGTGCCAGCAGGGGGGACAGGGGAACAGATACGCAGTATTTT. The full variable domain, its missing parts supplied by reference TRBV28 and TRBJ2-3, is DVKVTQSSRYLVKRTGEKVFLECVQDMDHENMFWYRQDPGLGLRLIYFSYDVKMKEKGDIPEGYSVSREKKERFSLILESASTNQTSMYLCASRGDRGTDTQYFGPGTRLTVL.

The rearrangement links TRBV7-2 to TRBJ2-5; TRBD1 might be the D (8 bases). Germline-derived CDR1 and CDR2 are SGHTA and FQGNSA. V gave up 8 bases and J gave up 0 bases, with 22 bases separating them. The CDR3 contains 17 residues. The CDR3 spells CASPRDRSSGNQETQYF. The CDR3, as DNA: TGTGCCAGCCCGAGGGACAGGTCTAGCGGAAACCAAGAGACCCAGTACTTC. Filled out from reference TRBV7-2 and TRBJ2-5, the complete variable domain reads GAGVSQSPSNKVTEKGKDVELRCDPISGHTALYWYRQSLGQGLEFLIYFQGNSAPDKSGLPSDRFSAERTGGSVSTLTIQRTQQEDSAVYLCASPRDRSSGNQETQYFGPGTRLLVL.

This sequence joins TRBV5-1 and TRBJ2-3, with 8 nucleotides matching TRBD2. CDR3 length: 14 amino acids. Germline V gene lookup returns CDR1 SGHRS and CDR2 YFSETQ. Trimming took 4 bases from V and 3 from J; bases not matched to a gene: 4. Here the CDR3 DNA reads TGCGCCAGCAGCGAGGGACTAGATACAGATACGCAGTATTTT. This encodes CASSEGLDTDTQYF.

In its sample, this clonotype was seen many times. The chain is built from TRBV28 and TRBJ2-7; tentatively, D is TRBD1 or TRBD2 (7 bases each). The V end lost 5 bases, the J end lost 1 base, and 15 bases lay between the germline ends. The CDR3 sequence is 15 residues long. Germline loops: CDR1 MDHEN, CDR2 SYDVKM. CDR3 protein: CASSPTGEGSYEQYF. The CDR3 DNA is TGTGCCAGCAGTCCAACAGGGGAGGGGTCCTACGAGCAGTACTTC.

This clonotype occurred many times. This chain uses TRBV6-5 with TRBJ2-5; D gene uncertain. Trimming removed 2 bases from V and 2 bases from J, with 6 bases in between. CDR3 length: 13 residues. Looked up from germline, CDR1 is MNHEY and CDR2 is SVGAGI. In DNA form, the CDR3 reads TGTGCCAGCAGTTACGGAAATCAAGAGACCCAGTACTTC. Its protein is CASSYGNQETQYF.

This clonotype showed up just a few times. The chain employs TRBV3-1 and TRBJ1-1, with a weak D call TRBD1 (6 bases). Germline V CDR1 and CDR2: LGHDT, YNNKEL (reference sequence). This CDR3 contains 19 residues. Deletions cut 1 base from V and 0 bases from J, with 21 bases between. This CDR3 is CASSQGVLWGAGMNTEAFF. CDR3 nucleotides: TGTGCCAGCAGCCAAGGGGTGTTGTGGGGGGCGGGGATGAACACTGAAGCTTTCTTT.

This clonotype has only a few counts. V gene TRBV9 combines with J gene TRBJ1-6, with D possibly matching TRBD1 (5 bases). The germline V and J ends were trimmed by 0 bases and 10 bases, with 17 bases remaining between them. CDR1 and CDR2 from the germline V gene are SGDLS and YYNGEE. The CDR3 loop spans 16 amino acids. CDR3: CASSVEAKGDGSPLHF. The DNA for the CDR3 is TGTGCCAGCAGCGTAGAGGCGAAAGGGGATGGATCACCCCTCCACTTT.